Below, 24 T cell receptor beta chains from the same sample are listed, as sequenced in a study of blood T cell repertoires in COVID-19. Method: immunoSEQ multiplex PCR; TCRdb's copy keeps in-frame clones and lacks some. Of about 120,000 clones listed, roughly 89% are singletons. The sequenced sample was PBMCs or T cells enriched from blood (not recorded which). The receptors were gathered from a woman in her 30s who had recovered from COVID-19.

CDR3 sequence: CASSRDRAIQYF. The CDR3 DNA reads as TGTGCCAGCAGCCGCGACAGGGCCATTCAGTACTTC. This chain uses TRBV7-9 with TRBJ2-4; TRBD1 matches 7 bases. From germline, CDR1 is SEHNR and CDR2 FQNEAQ (reference sequence). This CDR3 is 12 amino acids long. The V gene end was trimmed by 5 bases and the J gene end by 9 bases; junction bases not matched to a gene: 4.

V and J are TRBV6-2 or TRBV6-3 and TRBJ1-5, with 7 bases that match TRBD1. The CDR3 spans 16 residues. In germline, CDR1 is MNHEY, CDR2 SVGEGT. Trimming took 2 bases from V and 1 from J; bases not matched to a gene: 5. The CDR3 DNA is TGTGCCAGCAGTTACCAGACAGGGACCAGCAATCAGCCCCAGCATTTT. As protein: CASSYQTGTSNQPQHF.

This chain uses TRBV27 with TRBJ2-1, with 7 bases matching TRBD2. The trim removed 4 bases at V and 4 bases at J, leaving 4 bases unmatched. The germline V gene has CDR1 MNHEY and CDR2 SMNVEV (reference sequence). The CDR3 runs to 14 residues. CDR3 sequence: CASSWLAAYNEQFF. CDR3 in DNA: TGTGCCAGCAGTTGGCTAGCGGCGTACAATGAGCAGTTCTTC.

This clone was detected only a few times. The genes are TRBV6-2 or TRBV6-3 and TRBJ2-7, with D tentatively TRBD2 (5 bases). V was cut by 0 bases and J by 3 bases, with 6 bases left in between. The CDR3 covers 13 residues. Germline CDR1 MNHEY, CDR2 SVGEGT. Here the CDR3 DNA reads TGTGCCAGCAGTTACTCGGACTTCTACGAGCAGTACTTC. Protein: CASSYSDFYEQYF.

This chain uses TRBV7-2 with TRBJ2-5; 7 nucleotides agree with TRBD2. V lost 1 base to trimming and J lost 5 bases; unmatched junction nucleotides: 4. The CDR3 has 14 residues. Looked up from germline, CDR1 is SGHTA and CDR2 is FQGNSA. The CDR3 spells CASSLVARGETQYF. The DNA of the CDR3 is TGTGCCAGCAGCTTAGTAGCGCGGGGGGAGACCCAGTACTTC.

The chain's CDR3 is CASSIIAGETGEQFF. As DNA, the CDR3 is TGCGCCAGCAGCATAATAGCGGGAGAGACGGGTGAGCAGTTCTTC. The chain is built from TRBV5-1 and TRBJ2-1; 9 nucleotides line up with TRBD2. Germline V gene lookup returns CDR1 SGHRS and CDR2 YFSETQ. V shed 4 bases and J 9 bases; nucleotides not matched to a gene: 11. The CDR3 extends over 15 amino acids.

V gene TRBV7-3 combines with J gene TRBJ2-5; the D gene is possibly TRBD1 (6 bases). Trimming removed 5 bases at V and 1 base at J, with 14 bases between. Germline assignment: CDR1 SGHTA and CDR2 FQGTGA. This CDR3 has 15 amino acids. CDR3: CASSPGGQSQETQYF. CDR3 coding DNA: TGTGCCAGCAGCCCGGGCGGACAGTCCCAAGAGACCCAGTACTTC.

The chain couples TRBV3-1 (or the pseudogene TRBV3-2) to TRBJ2-2, with TRBD2 matching over 8 bases. The CDR3 consists of 17 residues. V lost 5 bases to trimming and J lost 4 bases; unmatched junction nucleotides: 12. Germline values: CDR1 LGHDT, CDR2 YNNKEL (reference sequence). In DNA form, the CDR3 reads TGTGCCAGCAGCATAGCCGCGACGGGAGGGGTCACCGGGGAGCTGTTTTTT. It encodes CASSIAATGGVTGELFF.

CDR3 nucleotide sequence: TGTGCCAGCAGCGTAGATTCGGGAGGTCGGTACGAGCAGTACTTC. It translates to CASSVDSGGRYEQYF. The chain uses TRBV9 and TRBJ2-7; 7 positions match TRBD2. V lost 0 bases and J lost 4; bases outside the gene matches: 7. CDR1 and CDR2 from the germline V gene are SGDLS and YYNGEE. This CDR3 is 15 amino acids long.

This clone has just one count. The genes are TRBV7-9 and TRBJ1-5; D perhaps matches TRBD1 (5 bases). CDR3 size: 16 residues. With 0 bases removed from V and 2 bases from J, the gap between germline ends came to 11 bases. Per germline, CDR1 SEHNR and CDR2 FQNEAQ (reference sequence). CDR3 bases: TGTGCCAGCAGCTTAGCGGGGGGATGGGGCAATCAGCCCCAGCATTTT. This codes for CASSLAGGWGNQPQHF.

This sequence joins TRBV7-8 and TRBJ1-5, with 11 nucleotides matching TRBD1. Germline lookup yields CDR1 SGHVS and CDR2 FQNEAQ. CDR3 length equals 19 residues. J gave up 2 bases and V 1 base, and 10 bases lay outside the gene matches. CDR3 nucleotides: TGTGCCAGCAGCTTAGGGGTGGACAGGGGGCGCGGACGCAATCAGCCCCAGCATTTT. It translates to CASSLGVDRGRGRNQPQHF.

The chain links TRBV25-1 to TRBJ1-3; D unresolved. CDR3 size: 17 residues. Germline V gene sequence: CDR1 MGHDK, CDR2 SYGVNS. V was pared by 5 bases and J by 0 bases, with 17 bases between. In DNA, the CDR3 is TGTGCCAGCAGTAGACACAATTCTCAGTCCTCTGGAAACACCATATATTTT. It encodes CASSRHNSQSSGNTIYF. Looking up the rest from reference TRBV25-1 and TRBJ1-3 gives the full variable domain: EADIYQTPRYLVIGTGKKITLECSQTMGHDKMYWYQQDPGMELHLIHYSYGVNSTEKGDLSSESTVSRIRTEHFPLTLESARPSHTSQYLCASSRHNSQSSGNTIYFGEGSWLTVV.

The chain employs TRBV10-3 and TRBJ2-7; 8 positions match TRBD1. The CDR3 sequence is 15 residues long. V was pared by 10 bases and J by 2 bases, with 13 bases of the junction left unmatched. Germline loops: CDR1 ENHRY, CDR2 SYGVKD. CDR3 sequence: CASGQGGEGAYEQYF. The CDR3 coding sequence is TGTGCCAGTGGACAGGGAGGTGAAGGAGCCTACGAGCAGTACTTC.

The chain couples TRBV30 to TRBJ2-7; 8 bases match TRBD2. Germline V gives CDR1 GTSNPN, CDR2 SVGIG (reference sequence). The trim removed 0 bases at V and 12 bases at J, leaving 13 bases unmatched. The CDR3 sequence is 14 residues long. The CDR3 is CAWSVPGLRSGGYF. The CDR3 nucleotides read TGTGCCTGGAGTGTACCCGGACTACGGAGCGGGGGGTACTTC.

J is TRBJ1-2 and V is TRBV3-1 (or the pseudogene TRBV3-2), with TRBD1 matching 9 bases. The CDR3 consists of 15 residues. Germline CDR1 LGHDT, CDR2 YNNKEL (reference sequence). V was pared by 6 bases and J by 4 bases, with 9 bases of the junction left unmatched. CDR3 protein: CASSQTGGLSYGYTF. DNA of the CDR3: TGTGCCAGCAGTCAAACAGGGGGCTTAAGCTATGGCTACACCTTC.

The CDR3 region has the DNA TGTGCCAGCAGTTTACCCAGGGGGCCTAGGGAAAAACTGTTTTTT. Its translation: CASSLPRGPREKLFF. The V and J genes are TRBV28 and TRBJ1-4, with 8 bases lining up with TRBD1. Losses at the gene ends were 2 bases for V and 8 bases for J; bases not matched to a gene: 7. Per the germline V gene, CDR1 is MDHEN and CDR2 is SYDVKM. The CDR3 covers 15 residues.

The sample holds one count of this clone. The chain employs TRBV11-2 and TRBJ1-1, with TRBD1 as a possible D gene (5 bases). The CDR3 is made up of 16 amino acids. V was clipped by 2 bases and J by 6 bases, with 19 bases between them. Germline CDR1 is SGHAT and CDR2 is FQNNGV. As DNA, the CDR3 is TGTGCCAGCAGCTTAACCCTCCAGGTCGGGGGGGCTGAAGCTTTCTTT. Translation: CASSLTLQVGGAEAFF.

This clone was seen a handful of times. This chain connects TRBV7-2 to TRBJ1-5; TRBD1 might be the D (6 bases). The CDR3 contains 16 residues. V was cut by 5 bases and J by 5 bases, with 19 bases left in between. CDR1 is SGHTA and CDR2 is FQGNSA in the germline V gene. This CDR3 reads CASSIRDKGVHQPQHF. CDR3 DNA sequence: TGTGCCAGCAGCATCCGGGACAAGGGGGTACATCAGCCCCAGCATTTT.

The J gene is TRBJ2-5, the V gene TRBV7-9, with 11 positions matching TRBD2. The V gene end was trimmed by 8 bases and the J gene end by 5 bases; junction bases not matched to a gene: 7. CDR1 is SEHNR and CDR2 is FQNEAQ in the germline V gene (reference sequence). The CDR3 spans 14 residues. DNA of the CDR3: TGTGCCAGCGTCCGATCTAGCGGGGGGGAGACCCAGTACTTC. It codes for CASVRSSGGETQYF.

V and J are TRBV29-1 and TRBJ1-1; 10 nucleotides agree with TRBD1. V gave up 7 bases and J gave up 2 bases; unmatched junction bases: 4. The CDR3 is 13 amino acids. The germline V gene encodes CDR1 SQVTM and CDR2 ANQGSEA. The CDR3 region is CSGETGGNTEAFF. Written as DNA, the CDR3 is TGCAGCGGCGAGACAGGGGGCAACACTGAAGCTTTCTTT.

The genes are TRBV19 and TRBJ1-5, with a tentative D call TRBD1 (6 bases). Trimming removed 4 bases at V and 2 bases at J, with 21 bases between. Germline assignment: CDR1 LNHDA and CDR2 SQIVND (reference sequence). This CDR3 contains 18 residues. CDR3 amino acids: CASSTPGQGIFGNQPQHF. The CDR3 region has the DNA TGTGCCAGTAGTACCCCGGGGCAGGGGATCTTCGGCAATCAGCCCCAGCATTTT.

The gene calls are TRBV24-1 and TRBJ1-5; D unclear. The V and J ends lost 3 bases and 6 bases respectively, with 8 bases between them. Germline V CDR1 and CDR2: KGHDR, SFDVKD. The CDR3 has 13 residues. CDR3 nucleotides: TGTGCCACCAGTGATCCCTCCTCTCAGCCCCAGCATTTT. Its translation is CATSDPSSQPQHF.

The V call is TRBV11-2, the J call TRBJ2-7; 15 nucleotides line up with TRBD2. V dropped 2 bases and J dropped 2; count of bases not matched to a gene: 7. The CDR3 runs to 18 residues. Germline CDR1 reads SGHAT; CDR2 reads FQNNGV. Here the CDR3 reads CASSLIRTSGREPYEQYF. The CDR3 DNA follows: TGTGCCAGCAGCTTAATTCGGACTAGCGGGAGGGAACCCTACGAGCAGTACTTC.

The DNA for the CDR3 is TGTGCCAGCAGTTTTGGGACAGGGGATGGCTACACCTTC. It is translated as CASSFGTGDGYTF. V gene TRBV27 combines with J gene TRBJ1-2; 10 bases map to TRBD1. This CDR3 has 13 residues. The germline gives CDR1 MNHEY, CDR2 SMNVEV (reference sequence). J lost 6 bases, V lost 3 bases, and 1 base had no gene match.